The table lists the clone carrying this T cell receptor beta chain with a few counts. Its specificity is unknown. Trimming cost V 7 bases and J 0 bases, with 15 bases left between them. The germline V gene encodes CDR1 SEHNR and CDR2 FQNEAQ (reference sequence). The CDR3 extends over 15 amino acids. This sample was taken from a study of Graves' ophthalmopathy and Graves' hyperthyroidism. About the research overall: Investigators collected peripheral blood at initial diagnosis, before any treatment was given.

None of the included patients had other autoimmune diseases, uncontrolled infections, pregnancy or lactation, as these led to exclusion. Overall study results and limits: In blood appeared most of the expanded thyroid clonotypes whose frequency exceeded 0.001. With approximately 88% sensitivity and less than 83% specificity, a 13-signature model separated ophthalmopathy from stable hyperthyroidism.

Researchers took RNA transcripts and amplified TCR beta CDR3 regions from them. The library came from an HTBI-primed first-round RT-PCR and a second-round multiplex PCR. A single record per CDR3 protein comes from TCRdb applying MiXCR to the multiplex PCR reads. The table includes hundreds of thousands of distinct CDR3 sequences, roughly two fifths detected once. The sequence was collected from an adult man with Graves' ophthalmopathy. J is TRBJ1-2 and V is TRBV7-9; D perhaps matches TRBD1 (5 bases). The specimen was peripheral blood. The CDR3 loop reads CASTPGPTSNYGYTF. The CDR3 DNA reads as TGTGCCAGCACTCCGGGGCCCACCTCTAACTATGGCTACACCTTC.